The present T cell receptor (beta chain) was sequenced within a study of graft-versus-host responses after intestinal transplantation. Study-wide findings and caveats: Early post-transplant HvG declines were associated with peak circulating GvH clone levels. Recipient marrow held GvH clones, some first seen in ileum or blood.

Method: immunoSEQ multiplex PCR; TCRdb's copy keeps in-frame clones and lacks some. The table records around 88,000 clones, under 85% of them present only once. Concerning this clone: Its antigen is not identified.

V dropped 4 bases and J dropped 2 bases, with 6 bases sitting between them. The CDR3 has 13 residues. Looked up from germline, CDR1 is MNHEY and CDR2 is SVGAGI. The TCR sequence derives from a human donor who received an intestinal transplant. The chain couples TRBV6-5 to TRBJ1-5; D call uncertain. The source material was unstimulated CD8+ T cells sorted from spleen or lymph node cells, sampled before intestinal transplant. The CDR3 here is CASSSWGNQPQHF. The CDR3 DNA follows: TGTGCCAGCAGTTCTTGGGGCAATCAGCCCCAGCATTTT.